The 26 T cell receptor beta chains listed next were all sequenced from one sample in a study of shared clonotypes between healthy human individuals. Only CD45RO-negative cells positively selected for CCR7 counted as naive CD8 cells, so terminally differentiated effector memory CD45RA+ cells were excluded. The repertoire was sequenced with immunoSEQ multiplex PCR; TCRdb's copy has only in-frame clones and lacks some. The profile shows roughly 2 million clones, about 94% of them singletons. The sequenced sample consisted of naive CD8+ T cells sorted from blood. All receptors come from a man aged 18-30 years in good health.

CDR3 sequence (DNA): TGCACCAGCAGCCAAGATAACGCGGCTTTCACAGATACGCAGTATTTT. Residues: CTSSQDNAAFTDTQYF. The V gene is TRBV1, the J gene TRBJ2-3; the DNA was not used to check the table's D call, TRBD2. TRBV1 is given as a pseudogene. The CDR3 is 16 amino acids.

This clone is a singleton in its sample. The chain has TRBV7-6 and TRBJ2-7; D gene ambiguous. Germline CDR1 and CDR2: SGHVS and FNYEAQ. This CDR3 has 15 residues. Trimming removed 5 bases at V and 5 bases at J, with 19 bases between. In DNA form, the CDR3 reads TGTGCCAGCAGCGCCTCGACCGAACCCGTCCACGAGCAGTACTTC. Amino acids: CASSASTEPVHEQYF.

The chain links TRBV6-5 to TRBJ2-7; 9 bases agree with TRBD1. Germline V gene lookup returns CDR1 MNHEY and CDR2 SVGAGI. V gave up 0 bases and J gave up 5 bases; unmatched junction bases: 8. The CDR3 loop spans 16 amino acids. CDR3 in amino acids: CASSYSGGQGLDEQYF. The CDR3 coding sequence is TGTGCCAGCAGTTACTCAGGGGGACAGGGCCTTGACGAGCAGTACTTC.

The rearrangement joins TRBV6-5 to TRBJ1-1, with D unresolved. The CDR3 spans 13 residues. V dropped 8 bases and J dropped 1 base, with 11 bases sitting between them. Germline V CDR1 and CDR2: MNHEY, SVGAGI. CDR3 sequence (DNA): TGTGCCAGCGCGACACAATCGAACACTGAAGCTTTCTTT. It is translated as CASATQSNTEAFF.

Note on this clone: The sample carries other DNA sequences with the same CDR3. J is TRBJ2-7 and V is TRBV11-2, with D perhaps matching TRBD1 (7 bases). This CDR3 is built from 14 residues. Looked up from germline, CDR1 is SGHAT and CDR2 is FQNNGV. The V gene lost 5 bases and the J gene lost 3 bases, with 14 bases spanning the gap. The CDR3 sequence: CASSTAGGYYEQYF. DNA of the CDR3: TGTGCCAGCAGCACGGCAGGGGGGTACTACGAGCAGTACTTC.

The chain joins TRBV5-4 to TRBJ1-2; D call uncertain. V lost 3 bases to trimming and J lost 4 bases, with 16 bases between them. The V gene's germline CDR1 is SGHNT and CDR2 YYREEE (reference sequence). The CDR3 is made up of 15 amino acids. The CDR3 protein is CASSSVGSGSYGYTF. DNA of the CDR3: TGTGCCAGCAGCTCCGTCGGTTCAGGTAGCTATGGCTACACCTTC.

V is TRBV29-1 and J is TRBJ2-2; 7 bases align to TRBD1. This CDR3 is 15 amino acids long. Germline lookup yields CDR1 SQVTM and CDR2 ANQGSEA. The J segment lost 6 bases and the V segment lost 3 bases, leaving 10 bases of the junction unmatched. In DNA, the CDR3 is TGCAGCGTTGAGTCCCCACAGGGGTTCCCCGGGGAGCTGTTTTTT. The encoded protein is CSVESPQGFPGELFF.

The chain is built from TRBV6-5 and TRBJ2-2; D ambiguous. The length of the CDR3 is 13 residues. Germline assignment: CDR1 MNHEY and CDR2 SVGAGI. V shed 2 bases and J shed 4 bases, with 5 bases lying between them. The CDR3 nucleotides read TGTGCCAGCAGTTACATTCTCACCGGGGAGCTGTTTTTT. Its translation is CASSYILTGELFF.

As DNA, the CDR3 is TGTGCCAGCAGTGAAGGTTATTTACTAGCGGGAGAGACCGGGGAGCTGTTTTTT. Translating it yields CASSEGYLLAGETGELFF. The chain is built from TRBV6-1 and TRBJ2-2, with TRBD2 matching 11 bases. V shed 1 base and J 5 bases; nucleotides not matched to a gene: 9. This CDR3 comprises 18 residues. From germline, CDR1 is MNHNS and CDR2 SASEGT.

V is TRBV6-1 and J is TRBJ2-1, with 7 positions matching TRBD2. The CDR3 extends over 17 amino acids. V lost 0 bases and J lost 0; bases outside the gene matches: 5. Looked up from germline, CDR1 is MNHNS and CDR2 is SASEGT. The chain's CDR3 is CASSEAAGSVSYNEQFF. CDR3 DNA sequence: TGTGCCAGCAGTGAAGCAGCGGGGAGTGTCTCCTACAATGAGCAGTTCTTC.

The chain joins TRBV7-9 to TRBJ2-2; TRBD1 agrees at 8 bases. Germline trimming cut 3 bases from V and 6 bases from J; bases unmatched to any gene: 3. Germline V CDR1 and CDR2: SEHNR, FQNEAQ (reference sequence). This CDR3 contains 14 residues. The DNA for the CDR3 is TGTGCCAGCAGCTTTTCGACAGGGGCCGGGGAGCTGTTTTTT. It yields the protein CASSFSTGAGELFF.

This clone has a handful of counts. The chain recombines TRBV4-3 with TRBJ2-1; TRBD2 matches at 7 bases. The V segment lost 0 bases and the J segment 4 bases; nucleotides outside the gene matches: 6. The CDR3 sequence is 16 residues long. CDR1 and CDR2 (germline): LGHNA, YSLEER. CDR3 DNA sequence: TGCGCCAGCAGCCAAGATGCGGGAGTTAAGTACAATGAGCAGTTCTTC. Translated, it gives CASSQDAGVKYNEQFF.

The chain links TRBV4-1 to TRBJ1-3; D unresolved. The germline V gene encodes CDR1 MGHRA and CDR2 YSYEKL. This CDR3 spans 15 amino acids. Trimming left V 3 bases short and J 0 bases short, with 9 bases between. The CDR3 DNA follows: TGCGCCAGCAGCCAGAACACGAACTCTGGAAACACCATATATTTT. Translating gives CASSQNTNSGNTIYF.

Turning to this clone: A much larger clone lies one base from this, so it may be a read error. Other DNA sequences in this sample translate to the same CDR3. The chain is built from TRBV5-4 and TRBJ1-1; maybe TRBD1 (5 bases). The CDR3 length is 13 residues. V was shortened by 0 bases and J by 6 bases, with 9 bases between the two germline ends. CDR1 is SGHNT and CDR2 is YYREEE in the germline V gene (reference sequence). In DNA, the CDR3 is TGTGCCAGCAGCTTGGGTGGGGGAGCTGAAGCTTTCTTT. Its translation is CASSLGGGAEAFF. Using reference TRBV5-4 and TRBJ1-1 for the parts outside the CDR3, the full variable domain is ETGVTQSPTHLIKTRGQQVTLRCSSQSGHNTVSWYQQALGQGPQFIFQYYREEENGRGNFPPRFSGLQFPNYSSELNVNALELDDSALYLCASSLGGGAEAFFGQGTRLTVV.

CDR3 loop: CASSLRGVYNEQFF. The CDR3 nucleotides are TGTGCCAGCAGCTTACGTGGAGTTTACAATGAGCAGTTCTTC. The genes are TRBV11-2 and TRBJ2-1, with D unclear. The CDR3 covers 14 residues. CDR1 is SGHAT, CDR2 FQNNGV, per germline. Deletions cut 2 bases from V and 4 bases from J, with 9 bases between.

A remark on this clone: This CDR3 is also generated by other DNA sequences in the sample. The chain employs TRBV7-9 and TRBJ1-4, with 7 bases lining up with TRBD1. The trim removed 7 bases at V and 4 bases at J, leaving 3 bases unmatched. This CDR3 comprises 13 residues. From germline, CDR1 is SEHNR and CDR2 FQNEAQ (reference sequence). DNA of the CDR3: TGTGCCAGCACCCAGGGGGGTAATGAAAAACTGTTTTTT. Translated: CASTQGGNEKLFF.

The chain joins TRBV4-1 to TRBJ2-3; D remains ambiguous. Trimming stripped 0 bases from V and 6 bases from J, with 7 bases between. Germline V lookup: CDR1 MGHRA, CDR2 YSYEKL. There are 13 residues in the CDR3. The CDR3 DNA sequence: TGCGCCAGCAGCCAAGATCGGCCGGATACGCAGTATTTT. Amino acids: CASSQDRPDTQYF.

The chain links TRBV6-1 to TRBJ2-7, with a possible D match to TRBD2 (6 bases). The CDR3 loop spans 13 amino acids. CDR1 is MNHNS, CDR2 SASEGT, per germline. The V gene lost 9 bases and the J gene lost 2 bases, with 14 bases spanning the gap. For the CDR3, the DNA is TGTGCCAGTGCTTCGGGACTGACCTACGAGCAGTACTTC. Translating gives CASASGLTYEQYF.

In DNA form, the CDR3 reads TGTGCCAGCAGCTTAGCCGTAATTCTCTATGGCTACACCTTC. It translates to CASSLAVILYGYTF. The chain is built from TRBV7-9 and TRBJ1-2; no clear D gene. The V end was cut by 0 bases, the J end by 4 bases, with 9 bases between. CDR3 length equals 14 residues. CDR1 and CDR2 (germline): SEHNR, FQNEAQ (reference sequence).

The gene calls are TRBV6-5 and TRBJ2-7; D remains ambiguous. Germline loops: CDR1 MNHEY, CDR2 SVGAGI. The CDR3 length is 13 residues. Deletions cut 3 bases from V and 6 bases from J, with 12 bases between. CDR3 coding DNA: TGTGCCAGCAGTTATATCTATAGCAGCGAGCAGTACTTC. Translation gives CASSYIYSSEQYF.

The gene calls are TRBV2 and TRBJ1-2; TRBD1 matches at 11 bases. Trimming at V came to 8 bases and at J to 8 bases, leaving 13 bases not matched to a gene. Germline loops: CDR1 SNHLY, CDR2 FYNNEI. The length of the CDR3 is 15 residues. CDR3 DNA: TGTGCCAGCGGACTAGAGGACAGGGGGCCGGAAGGCTACACCTTC. Amino acid sequence: CASGLEDRGPEGYTF.

The chain is built from TRBV18 and TRBJ2-1; D remains ambiguous. Germline CDR1 and CDR2: KGHSH and LQKENI. This CDR3 spans 15 amino acids. Trimming pared 3 bases from V and 3 bases from J, leaving 12 bases between. The CDR3 sequence: CASSPENLFYNEQFF. In DNA, the CDR3 is TGTGCCAGCTCACCGGAAAATCTGTTCTACAATGAGCAGTTCTTC.

This chain connects TRBV21-1 to TRBJ1-1; the DNA was not used to check the table's D call, TRBD1. TRBV21-1 is classified as a pseudogene. The CDR3 totals 12 residues. The CDR3 DNA reads TGTGCCACCGACAGGGGGCCCACTGAAGCTTTCTTT. Residues: CATDRGPTEAFF.

The CDR3: CASSGLAGAYEQYF. Here the CDR3 DNA reads TGCGCCAGCAGCGGACTAGCGGGTGCCTACGAGCAGTACTTC. The chain combines TRBV4-1 with TRBJ2-7; the match to TRBD2 covers 11 bases. This CDR3 has 14 amino acids. V lost 5 bases, J lost 2 bases, and 2 bases stayed unmatched. Germline V gene sequence: CDR1 MGHRA, CDR2 YSYEKL.

V usage is TRBV27 and J usage is TRBJ1-2, with D uncertain. The V end lost 1 base, the J end lost 4 bases, and 10 bases lay between the germline ends. Germline V gives CDR1 MNHEY, CDR2 SMNVEV (reference sequence). The CDR3 runs to 14 residues. As DNA, the CDR3 is TGTGCCAGCAGTTTATTAGATCCCAGCTATGGCTACACCTTC. Translation: CASSLLDPSYGYTF.

The V gene is TRBV7-6, the J gene TRBJ2-3; a possible D gene is TRBD1 (5 bases). CDR3 size: 18 residues. Trimming shortened V by 1 base and J by 0 bases, and 17 bases separated the two germline ends. Germline loops: CDR1 SGHVS, CDR2 FNYEAQ. The CDR3, as DNA: TGTGCCAGCAGCTTAGATCCAGGGTCCGATCTTAGCACAGATACGCAGTATTTT. Encoded protein: CASSLDPGSDLSTDTQYF.